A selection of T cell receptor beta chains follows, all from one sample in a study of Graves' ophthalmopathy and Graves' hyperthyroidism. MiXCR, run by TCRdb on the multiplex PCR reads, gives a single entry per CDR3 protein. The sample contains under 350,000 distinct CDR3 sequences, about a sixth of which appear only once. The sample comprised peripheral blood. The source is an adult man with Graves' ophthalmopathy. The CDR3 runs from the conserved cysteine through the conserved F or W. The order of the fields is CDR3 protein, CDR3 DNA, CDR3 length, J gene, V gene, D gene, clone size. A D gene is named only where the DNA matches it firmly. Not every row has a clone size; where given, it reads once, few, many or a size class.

CASSLSGNAPEQYF TGTGCCAGCAGCCTGAGCGGGAACGCCCCCGAGCAGTACTTC 14 TRBJ2-7 TRBV7-4 TRBD2 -
CASTSGQGKGETQYF TGTGCCAGCACCTCAGGACAGGGGAAGGGAGAGACCCAGTACTTC 15 TRBJ2-5 TRBV7-2 TRBD1 -
CASSEILGPSEQYF TGTGCCAGCAGTGAAATTCTGGGTCCAAGCGAGCAGTACTTC 14 TRBJ2-7 TRBV6-1 - -
CASSGAQGARETQYF TGTGCCAGCAGTGGGGCACAGGGGGCCAGGGAGACCCAGTACTTC 15 TRBJ2-5 TRBV6-1 TRBD1 many
CASTRSRAYEQCF TGTGCCAGCACTCGCTCCCGGGCCTACGAGCAGTGCTTC 13 TRBJ2-7 TRBV2 - -
CSVEEQDAGKETQYF TGCAGCGTTGAAGAACAAGATGCGGGGAAAGAGACGCAGTACTTC 15 TRBJ2-5 TRBV29-1 - once
CASSKNNLNTEAFF TGTGCCAGCAGTAAAAACAATCTGAACACTGAAGCTTTCTTT 14 TRBJ1-1 TRBV27 - -
CASSMTGVKDTEAFF TGTGCCAGTAGTATGACGGGGGTTAAGGACACTGAAGCTTTCTTT 15 TRBJ1-1 TRBV19 - many
CASRPGLETQYF TGTGCCAGCAGGCCTGGCTTAGAGACCCAGTACTTC 12 TRBJ2-5 TRBV27 - -
CASSVAWGDSRNGYTF TGTGCCAGCAGCGTAGCTTGGGGGGATAGTAGGAATGGCTACACCTTC 16 TRBJ1-2 TRBV9 - many
CASSQGGGFTEAFF TGTGCCAGCAGCCAGGGGGGAGGTTTCACTGAAGCTTTCTTT 14 TRBJ1-1 TRBV14 - many
CASSRDITYGYTF TGTGCCAGCTCCCGGGACATCACCTATGGCTACACCTTC 13 TRBJ1-2 TRBV19 - -
CAWSVQVGARETQYF TGTGCCTGGAGTGTACAAGTAGGGGCACGAGAGACCCAGTACTTC 15 TRBJ2-5 TRBV30 - many
CSAPGGVVGELFF TGCAGTGCTCCTGGGGGGGTGGTCGGGGAGCTGTTTTTT 13 TRBJ2-2 TRBV20-1 TRBD2 many
CASRSGTGVMETQYF TGTGCCAGCAGGTCCGGGACAGGGGTCATGGAGACCCAGTACTTC 15 TRBJ2-5 TRBV5-4 TRBD1 many
CASSARREFQETQYF TGTGCCAGCAGCGCCCGGCGGGAGTTCCAGGAGACCCAGTACTTC 15 TRBJ2-5 TRBV11-1 TRBD2 -
CASKKGRGMNTEAFF TGTGCCAGTAAAAAGGGCCGGGGCATGAACACTGAAGCTTTCTTT 15 TRBJ1-1 TRBV19 - many
CASQFDRGPPNSPLHF TGTGCCAGCCAATTTGACAGGGGTCCCCCTAATTCACCCCTCCACTTT 16 TRBJ1-6 TRBV2 TRBD1 -
CASSVQGSNQPQHF TGTGCCAGTAGTGTACAGGGGTCGAATCAGCCCCAGCATTTT 14 TRBJ1-5 TRBV19 TRBD1 many
CSARLDSNQPQHF TGCAGTGCTAGGTTGGACAGCAATCAGCCCCAGCATTTT 13 TRBJ1-5 TRBV20-1 - many
CASSFNGNSPLHF TGTGCCAGCAGTTTCAACGGAAATTCACCCCTCCACTTT 13 TRBJ1-6 TRBV12-3/TRBV12-4 - -
CASSFGETNIQYF TGTGCCAGCAGTTTTGGGGAGACCAACATTCAGTACTTC 13 TRBJ2-4 TRBV12-3/TRBV12-4 - many
CASSPPGGRAYGYTF TGTGCCAGCAGCCCGCCCGGGGGGCGCGCCTATGGCTACACCTTC 15 TRBJ1-2 TRBV9 - few
CASSIRGQDYGYTF TGTGCCAGTAGTATACGGGGTCAGGACTATGGCTACACCTTC 14 TRBJ1-2 TRBV19 - many
CASSSTGKETQYF TGTGCCAGCAGCTCCACAGGGAAAGAGACCCAGTACTTC 13 TRBJ2-5 TRBV6-1 - many
CASSPTPGSYEQYF TGTGCCAGCAGCCCCACCCCTGGCTCCTACGAGCAGTACTTC 14 TRBJ2-7 TRBV3-1 - few
CASSLALTRYEQYF TGTGCCAGCAGCTTAGCGCTAACCCGGTACGAGCAGTACTTC 14 TRBJ2-7 TRBV7-8 - -
CASSSEGSSSYEQYF TGTGCCAGCAGTTCTGAGGGGTCTAGCTCCTACGAGCAGTACTTC 15 TRBJ2-7 TRBV6-5 - -
CSAEREGVYEQYF TGCAGTGCGGAGCGGGAGGGCGTGTACGAGCAGTACTTC 13 TRBJ2-7 TRBV20-1 TRBD2 many
CASSYRGGPMETQYF TGCGCCAGCAGCTATAGGGGGGGACCGATGGAGACCCAGTACTTC 15 TRBJ2-5 TRBV5-1 - many
CATSREEETQYF TGTGCCACCAGCAGAGAAGAAGAGACCCAGTACTTC 12 TRBJ2-5 TRBV15 - many
CSARDQGIQETQYF TGCAGTGCTAGAGATCAGGGGATCCAAGAGACCCAGTACTTC 14 TRBJ2-5 TRBV20-1 - many
CASSRQGSYGYTF TGTGCCAGCAGCCGACAGGGGTCCTATGGCTACACCTTC 13 TRBJ1-2 TRBV2 TRBD1 many
CASSQDEGSNQPQHF TGCGCCAGCAGCCAAGACGAGGGTAGCAATCAGCCCCAGCATTTT 15 TRBJ1-5 TRBV4-1 - many
CASAASGSTYEQYF TGTGCCAGCGCAGCGAGCGGATCTACCTACGAGCAGTACTTC 14 TRBJ2-7 TRBV2 - many
CASSAPRGNQETQYF TGTGCCAGCAGCGCCCCCAGGGGGAACCAAGAGACCCAGTACTTC 15 TRBJ2-5 TRBV7-9 TRBD1 many
CASTNLGLNTEAFF TGTGCCAGTACCAATCTCGGACTGAACACTGAAGCTTTCTTT 14 TRBJ1-1 TRBV19 - many
CAISDYQTGVSEAFF TGTGCCATCAGTGACTACCAGACAGGGGTCTCTGAAGCTTTCTTT 15 TRBJ1-1 TRBV10-3 TRBD1 many
CASSHQGAETEAFF TGTGCCAGCAGTCATCAGGGGGCTGAAACTGAAGCTTTCTTT 14 TRBJ1-1 TRBV28 TRBD1 many
CASSLTGPNTEAFF TGTGCCAGCAGCCTGACAGGCCCGAACACTGAAGCTTTCTTT 14 TRBJ1-1 TRBV7-3 - many
CASSLGGGIHQPQHF TGTGCCAGCAGCTTAGGGGGAGGTATCCATCAGCCCCAGCATTTT 15 TRBJ1-5 TRBV7-8 - many
CASSARGSGYTF TGTGCCAGCAGCGCCAGGGGGTCTGGCTACACCTTC 12 TRBJ1-2 TRBV6-1 TRBD1 few
CASSVQYEQYF TGTGCCAGCAGCGTACAATACGAGCAGTACTTC 11 TRBJ2-7 TRBV12-3/TRBV12-4 - many
CSVLSEAGSTDTQYF TGCAGCGTCCTATCGGAAGCGGGGTCCACAGATACGCAGTATTTT 15 TRBJ2-3 TRBV29-1 TRBD2 few
CASSLDGIGGYTF TGTGCCAGCAGTCTAGACGGAATTGGAGGCTACACCTTC 13 TRBJ1-2 TRBV12-3/TRBV12-4 - -
CASSGNTGGELFF TGTGCCAGCAGTGGAAACACGGGCGGAGAGCTGTTTTTT 13 TRBJ2-2 TRBV6-1 - -
CASAPPTYEQYF TGTGCCAGCGCTCCGCCTACCTACGAGCAGTACTTC 12 TRBJ2-7 TRBV11-2 - many
CASSAQENYGYTF TGTGCCAGCAGTGCTCAGGAAAACTATGGCTACACCTTC 13 TRBJ1-2 TRBV6-1 - -
CASSADTHSNQPQHF TGTGCCAGCAGTGCGGACACTCATAGCAATCAGCCCCAGCATTTT 15 TRBJ1-5 TRBV6-1 - many
CASSEGTATQPQHF TGTGCCAGCAGTGAAGGGACAGCAACTCAGCCCCAGCATTTT 14 TRBJ1-5 TRBV6-1 - -
CASSLISGGTKGHYNEQFF TGTGCCAGCAGTTTAATTTCGGGCGGGACCAAGGGACACTACAATGAGCAGTTCTTC 19 TRBJ2-1 TRBV12-3/TRBV12-4 - many
CASINAMLNTEAFF TGTGCCAGCATAAACGCGATGTTAAACACTGAAGCTTTCTTT 14 TRBJ1-1 TRBV6-1 - many
CASSFYGAGELFF TGTGCCAGCAGCTTTTACGGGGCAGGGGAGCTGTTTTTT 13 TRBJ2-2 TRBV11-2 - many
CASSLAGRANSPLHF TGTGCCAGCAGCTTAGCTGGCAGAGCCAATTCACCCCTCCACTTT 15 TRBJ1-6 TRBV7-2 - many
CASQRRGTGELFF TGTGCCAGCCAACGACGGGGCACCGGGGAGCTGTTTTTT 13 TRBJ2-2 TRBV27 - many